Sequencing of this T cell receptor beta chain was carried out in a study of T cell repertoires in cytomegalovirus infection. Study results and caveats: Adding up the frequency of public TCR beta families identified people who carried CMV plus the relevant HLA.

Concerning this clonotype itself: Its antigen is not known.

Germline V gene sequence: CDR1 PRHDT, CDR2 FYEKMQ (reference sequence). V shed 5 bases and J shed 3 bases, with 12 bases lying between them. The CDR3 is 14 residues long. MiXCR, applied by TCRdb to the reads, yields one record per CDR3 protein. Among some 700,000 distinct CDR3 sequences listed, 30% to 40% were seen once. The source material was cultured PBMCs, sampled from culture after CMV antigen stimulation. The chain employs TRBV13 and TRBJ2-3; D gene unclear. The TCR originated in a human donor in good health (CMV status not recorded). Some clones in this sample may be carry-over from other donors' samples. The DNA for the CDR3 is TGTGCCAGCAGCCCTAGGGCGGAGACAGATACGCAGTATTTT. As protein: CASSPRAETDTQYF.